A selection of T cell receptor beta chains follows, all from one sample in a study of CD8 T cells in Susac syndrome. Using its own MiXCR run on the immunoSEQ multiplex PCR reads, TCRdb lists one record per CDR3 protein. The sample has 210,000 or so distinct CDR3 sequences, 94% seen once. Input material: CD4+ T cells from PBMCs. The receptors shown here come from a human donor with Susac syndrome. Each CDR3 is given with its conserved first and last residue. The D gene is left open where the match is weak. Part of the rows lack a size; the others show once, few, many or a class for expanded clones.

V: TRBV6-5; J: TRBJ2-5; size: .; D: .; CDR3: CASRTVPAQTQYF; DNA: TGTGCCAGCAGAACCGTCCCGGCGCAGACCCAGTACTTC
V: TRBV20-1; J: TRBJ2-2; size: .; D: .; CDR3: CSARGPGLHTGELFF; DNA: TGCAGTGCTAGAGGTCCGGGGCTACACACCGGGGAGCTGTTTTTT
V: TRBV20-1; J: TRBJ2-4; size: .; D: TRBD1; CDR3: CSARGQGENIQYF; DNA: TGCAGTGCTAGAGGGCAGGGGGAGAACATTCAGTACTTC
V: TRBV13; J: TRBJ1-1; size: once; D: TRBD1; CDR3: CASTRRQGPNTEAFF; DNA: TGTGCCAGCACCCGAAGACAGGGACCGAACACTGAAGCTTTCTTT
V: TRBV20-1; J: TRBJ1-1; size: .; D: .; CDR3: CSAPGLPNTEAFF; DNA: TGCAGTGCACCGGGTCTTCCGAACACTGAAGCTTTCTTT
V: TRBV28; J: TRBJ2-3; size: once; D: TRBD2; CDR3: CASTPIAGGGYTQYF; DNA: TGTGCCAGCACCCCCATAGCGGGGGGTGGGTATACGCAGTATTTT
V: TRBV20-1; J: TRBJ2-1; size: .; D: .; CDR3: CSARDHGSYNEQFF; DNA: TGCAGTGCTAGAGATCATGGCAGTTACAATGAGCAGTTCTTC
V: TRBV7-2; J: TRBJ1-2; size: .; D: .; CDR3: CASSLANPYGYTF; DNA: TGTGCCAGCAGCTTAGCTAATCCCTATGGCTACACCTTC
V: TRBV9; J: TRBJ2-1; size: .; D: .; CDR3: CASSGGAFSYNEQFF; DNA: TGTGCCAGCAGCGGGGGGGCCTTCTCCTACAATGAGCAGTTCTTC
V: TRBV4-3; J: TRBJ1-1; size: .; D: .; CDR3: CASSQAREGTEAFF; DNA: TGCGCCAGCAGCCAGGCCCGGGAGGGCACTGAAGCTTTCTTT
V: TRBV5-6; J: TRBJ2-3; size: .; D: .; CDR3: CASNLGGGDTQYF; DNA: TGTGCCAGCAACTTGGGGGGTGGAGATACGCAGTATTTT
V: TRBV7-9; J: TRBJ2-2; size: .; D: TRBD1; CDR3: CASSNRQGPTGELFF; DNA: TGTGCCAGCAGCAATCGACAGGGCCCCACCGGGGAGCTGTTTTTT
V: TRBV30; J: TRBJ2-2; size: once; D: .; CDR3: CAWSVGAGGPAGELFF; DNA: TGTGCCTGGAGTGTGGGCGCAGGGGGGCCTGCCGGGGAGCTGTTTTTT
V: TRBV10-3; J: TRBJ1-2; size: .; D: .; CDR3: CAISAFGEIYGYTF; DNA: TGTGCCATCAGCGCGTTTGGGGAGATCTATGGCTACACCTTC
V: TRBV3-1; J: TRBJ1-2; size: .; D: .; CDR3: CASSQASPRSNYGYTF; DNA: TGTGCCAGCAGCCAAGCCTCCCCACGGTCTAACTATGGCTACACCTTC
V: TRBV20-1; J: TRBJ1-2; size: .; D: TRBD1; CDR3: CSARGSTGQARSSYTF; DNA: TGCAGTGCTAGAGGCTCCACTGGACAGGCACGAAGTTCCTACACCTTC
V: TRBV7-2; J: TRBJ2-5; size: .; D: TRBD2; CDR3: CASSGSGLVEETQYF; DNA: TGTGCCAGCAGCGGTAGCGGGTTAGTGGAGGAGACCCAGTACTTC
V: TRBV6-2/TRBV6-3; J: TRBJ2-3; size: .; D: .; CDR3: CASSLLRGVTQYF; DNA: TGTGCCAGCAGTCTACTCCGCGGGGTTACGCAGTATTTT
V: TRBV5-6; J: TRBJ2-3; size: .; D: TRBD1; CDR3: CASSRDRGFTGTQYF; DNA: TGTGCCAGCAGCCGGGACAGGGGCTTCACAGGGACGCAGTATTTT
V: TRBV7-2; J: TRBJ2-7; size: .; D: .; CDR3: CASSYDRTLGEQYF; DNA: TGTGCCAGCAGTTACGACAGGACCCTAGGCGAGCAGTACTTC
V: TRBV7-3; J: TRBJ1-6; size: .; D: TRBD1; CDR3: CASSSRTGGNSPLHF; DNA: TGTGCCAGCAGCTCCCGGACAGGGGGTAATTCACCCCTCCACTTT
V: TRBV7-2; J: TRBJ1-1; size: .; D: TRBD1; CDR3: CASSPGQGEAFF; DNA: TGTGCCAGCAGCCCAGGACAGGGAGAAGCTTTCTTT
V: TRBV10-3; J: TRBJ1-5; size: .; D: TRBD1; CDR3: CATFERGRKAQHF; DNA: TGTGCCACCTTCGAAAGGGGGCGCAAGGCCCAGCATTTT
V: TRBV18; J: TRBJ2-5; size: .; D: .; CDR3: CASSPTETQYF; DNA: TGTGCCAGCTCACCTACGGAGACCCAGTACTTC
V: TRBV20-1; J: TRBJ2-5; size: once; D: TRBD2; CDR3: CSARDRLAGRETQYF; DNA: TGCAGTGCTAGAGATCGGTTAGCGGGGCGGGAGACCCAGTACTTC
V: TRBV12-3/TRBV12-4; J: TRBJ2-7; size: .; D: .; CDR3: CASTPFGSYEQYF; DNA: TGTGCCAGCACCCCCTTCGGGTCCTACGAGCAGTACTTC
V: TRBV18; J: TRBJ2-1; size: .; D: .; CDR3: CASSIGANNEQFF; DNA: TGTGCCAGCTCAATTGGGGCGAACAATGAGCAGTTCTTC
V: TRBV11-3; J: TRBJ2-1; size: .; D: .; CDR3: CATQDGNEQFF; DNA: TGTGCCACCCAGGACGGGAATGAGCAGTTCTTC